This T cell receptor beta chain was sequenced in a study of regulatory T cells in long-lasting Graves disease. The TCR beta library used iRepertoire HTBI primers with Arm-PCR amplification of CDR3. From the multiplex PCR reads, TCRdb called clonotypes with MiXCR, one entry per CDR3 protein. This sample has a few hundred thousand distinct CDR3 sequences, with 20% found just once. Ten or more counts support this clonotype. Trimming at V came to 3 bases and at J to 4 bases, leaving 7 bases not matched to a gene. The CDR3 consists of 16 residues. CDR1 and CDR2 (germline): DFQATT, SNEGSKA (reference sequence). The time point: newly diagnosed GD, antithyroid drugs for less than 3 months. With RNA extracted from PBMCs as input, the TCR library was made.

This receptor was identified in a female donor with Graves disease. V is TRBV20-1 and J is TRBJ2-3; 13 bases fit TRBD2. Here the sequenced sample was peripheral blood mononuclear cells (PBMCs), taken at new diagnosis, from a patient treated with antithyroid drugs. CDR3 coding DNA: TGCAGTGCTAGGGGTGGACTAGCGGGAGTTCCAGATACGCAGTATTTT. Protein product: CSARGGLAGVPDTQYF.